Listed here is a single TCR beta chain. Its antigen is unidentified. The data stem from a study of CD8+ T cells in alopecia areata. About the study: Tofacitinib ran for 6 to 18 months before 6 months off drug. Study-level points and caveats: There were also resident alphabeta T cells of normal skin sequenced in scalp samples. Lesional tissue from the scalp (especially in alopecia totalis/universalis) showed higher clonality than normal scalp.

Alopecia areata patients provided lesional scalp punch biopsies and peripheral blood, both collected for the study. It was cDNA, reverse transcribed from extracted RNA, that served as the sequencing template. The table came from immunoSEQ multiplex PCR; TCRdb's copy has only in-frame clones and leaves some out. The top ten clones hold about a sixth of a sample with 6,500 to 7,500 clones, 64% of them seen once. CDR1 ENHRY and CDR2 SYGVKD come from the germline V gene. The CDR3 covers 13 residues. This clonotype originated in a human donor with alopecia areata. The J gene is TRBJ2-7, the V gene TRBV10-3; TRBD1 matches at 7 bases. The specimen comprised skin, sampled at week 0. The CDR3 spells CATSHNRGNEQYF. In DNA, the CDR3 is TGTGCGACATCACACAACAGGGGCAACGAGCAGTACTTC.